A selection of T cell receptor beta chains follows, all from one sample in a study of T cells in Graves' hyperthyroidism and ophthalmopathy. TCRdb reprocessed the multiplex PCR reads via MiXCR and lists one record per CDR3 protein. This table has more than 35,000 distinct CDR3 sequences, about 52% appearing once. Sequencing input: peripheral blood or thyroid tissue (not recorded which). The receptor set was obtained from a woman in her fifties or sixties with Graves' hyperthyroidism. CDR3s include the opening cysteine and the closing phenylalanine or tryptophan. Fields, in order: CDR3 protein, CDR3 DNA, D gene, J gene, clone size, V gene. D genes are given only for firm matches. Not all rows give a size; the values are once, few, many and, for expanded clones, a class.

CDR3 protein: CASSLGARETQYF
CDR3 DNA: TGTGCCAGCAGCTTAGGAGCGCGGGAGACCCAGTACTTC
D gene: -
J gene: TRBJ2-5
clone size: -
V gene: TRBV7-9

CDR3 protein: CSARTGLHEQYF
CDR3 DNA: TGCAGTGCGAGGACAGGGCTCCACGAGCAGTACTTC
D gene: TRBD1
J gene: TRBJ2-7
clone size: -
V gene: TRBV20-1

CDR3 protein: CSAGMRCNSPLHF
CDR3 DNA: TGCAGTGCTGGGATGAGATGTAATTCACCCCTCCACTTC
D gene: -
J gene: TRBJ1-6
clone size: -
V gene: TRBV20-1

CDR3 protein: CASSPRDVWNTEAFF
CDR3 DNA: TGTGCCAGCTCACCACGGGACGTATGGAACACTGAAGCTTTCTTT
D gene: -
J gene: TRBJ1-1
clone size: many
V gene: TRBV18

CDR3 protein: CASSSRGFSGYTF
CDR3 DNA: TGTGCCAGCAGCTCGAGGGGCTTCAGTGGCTACACCTTC
D gene: -
J gene: TRBJ1-2
clone size: -
V gene: TRBV11-2

CDR3 protein: CASSLFKGFNTDTQYF
CDR3 DNA: TGTGCCAGCAGTTTATTCAAAGGCTTTAACACAGATACGCAGTATTTT
D gene: -
J gene: TRBJ2-3
clone size: -
V gene: TRBV28

CDR3 protein: CSGGTGGDTRELSF
CDR3 DNA: TGCAGCGGGGGGACAGGTGGTGACACCAGGGAGCTGTCTTTT
D gene: TRBD1
J gene: TRBJ2-2
clone size: -
V gene: TRBV29-1

CDR3 protein: CASSEFQAFF
CDR3 DNA: TGTGCCAGCAGTGAATTCCAAGCTTTCTTT
D gene: -
J gene: TRBJ1-1
clone size: many
V gene: TRBV2

CDR3 protein: CSARGELAGGSEGFETQYF
CDR3 DNA: TGCAGTGCTAGGGGGGAACTAGCGGGAGGCTCGGAGGGTTTTGAGACCCAGTACTTC
D gene: TRBD2
J gene: TRBJ2-5
clone size: many
V gene: TRBV20-1

CDR3 protein: CSARRDRVAYEQYF
CDR3 DNA: TGCAGTGCTAGAAGGGACAGGGTTGCCTACGAGCAGTACTTC
D gene: TRBD1
J gene: TRBJ2-7
clone size: -
V gene: TRBV20-1

CDR3 protein: CASSLEPRQVLGYTF
CDR3 DNA: TGTGCCAGCAGTTTAGAGCCCCGACAGGTTCTCGGCTACACCTTC
D gene: -
J gene: TRBJ1-2
clone size: -
V gene: TRBV7-9

CDR3 protein: CASSILWGQPQHF
CDR3 DNA: TGTGCCAGTAGTATTCTTTGGGGTCAGCCCCAGCATTTT
D gene: -
J gene: TRBJ1-5
clone size: few
V gene: TRBV19

CDR3 protein: CSARIVGTSSYEQYF
CDR3 DNA: TGCAGTGCTAGAATTGTAGGGACGAGCTCCTACGAGCAGTACTTC
D gene: -
J gene: TRBJ2-7
clone size: once
V gene: TRBV20-1

CDR3 protein: CSARPGELFF
CDR3 DNA: TGCAGTGCTAGACCAGGGGAGCTGTTTTTT
D gene: -
J gene: TRBJ2-2
clone size: -
V gene: TRBV20-1

CDR3 protein: CASSTSYSNQPQHF
CDR3 DNA: TGTGCCAGCAGTACCAGTTATAGCAATCAGCCCCAGCATTTT
D gene: -
J gene: TRBJ1-5
clone size: many
V gene: TRBV6-5

CDR3 protein: CASSLNLYF
CDR3 DNA: TGTGCCAGCAGCTTGAACTTATATTTT
D gene: -
J gene: TRBJ1-3
clone size: -
V gene: TRBV7-2

CDR3 protein: CASSPRQGLNTGELFF
CDR3 DNA: TGTGCCAGCAGCCCTAGACAGGGCCTTAACACCGGGGAGCTGTTTTTT
D gene: TRBD1
J gene: TRBJ2-2
clone size: many
V gene: TRBV7-2

CDR3 protein: CASKKRGVSYEQYF
CDR3 DNA: TGCGCCAGCAAGAAGCGGGGGGTTTCCTACGAGCAGTACTTC
D gene: TRBD2
J gene: TRBJ2-7
clone size: many
V gene: TRBV10-2

CDR3 protein: CSASSQGGRPEAFF
CDR3 DNA: TGCAGCGCCAGCAGCCAAGGGGGTAGGCCGGAAGCTTTCTTT
D gene: -
J gene: TRBJ1-1
clone size: -
V gene: TRBV29-1

CDR3 protein: CASSVQAWNTEAFF
CDR3 DNA: TGCGCCAGCAGCGTCCAGGCCTGGAACACTGAAGCTTTCTTT
D gene: -
J gene: TRBJ1-1
clone size: many
V gene: TRBV5-1

CDR3 protein: CSANTQGAGAYQETQYF
CDR3 DNA: TGCAGTGCTAATACCCAAGGGGCGGGGGCGTACCAAGAGACCCAGTACTTC
D gene: -
J gene: TRBJ2-5
clone size: -
V gene: TRBV20-1

CDR3 protein: CASSPTDRLLPLHF
CDR3 DNA: TGTGCCAGCAGTCCAACGGACAGGCTATTACCCCTCCACTTT
D gene: TRBD1
J gene: TRBJ1-6
clone size: -
V gene: TRBV2

CDR3 protein: CAIKGASANQETQYF
CDR3 DNA: TGTGCCATCAAAGGGGCCTCAGCAAACCAAGAGACCCAGTACTTC
D gene: -
J gene: TRBJ2-5
clone size: -
V gene: TRBV10-3

CDR3 protein: CASSPYPGTGGYEQYF
CDR3 DNA: TGTGCCAGCAGCCCCTATCCCGGGACAGGGGGCTACGAGCAGTACTTC
D gene: TRBD1
J gene: TRBJ2-7
clone size: -
V gene: TRBV5-1

CDR3 protein: CAGSFDGQSRQETQYF
CDR3 DNA: TGTGCCGGCAGTTTCGATGGACAGAGCAGGCAGGAGACCCAGTACTTC
D gene: -
J gene: TRBJ2-5
clone size: once
V gene: TRBV2

CDR3 protein: CASSIGQGAYEQYF
CDR3 DNA: TGTGCCAGCAGCATTGGACAGGGGGCCTACGAGCAGTACTTC
D gene: TRBD1
J gene: TRBJ2-7
clone size: few
V gene: TRBV7-2

CDR3 protein: CASRDRTGAAEAFF
CDR3 DNA: TGTGCCAGCAGGGACAGGACTGGTGCGGCTGAAGCTTTCTTT
D gene: TRBD1
J gene: TRBJ1-1
clone size: many
V gene: TRBV2

CDR3 protein: CASSQDGRSSQYF
CDR3 DNA: TGCGCCAGCAGCCAAGATGGGCGTTCGTCCCAGTACTTC
D gene: -
J gene: TRBJ2-5
clone size: -
V gene: TRBV4-1

CDR3 protein: CASTRGRDEKLFF
CDR3 DNA: TGTGCCAGCACTCGGGGGCGGGATGAAAAACTGTTTTTT
D gene: -
J gene: TRBJ1-4
clone size: many
V gene: TRBV28

CDR3 protein: CAISEARGNSPLHF
CDR3 DNA: TGTGCCATCAGTGAGGCCAGGGGTAATTCACCCCTCCACTTT
D gene: -
J gene: TRBJ1-6
clone size: many
V gene: TRBV10-3

CDR3 protein: CASSEGLAGSYAQYF
CDR3 DNA: TGTGCCAGCAGCGAGGGACTAGCGGGATCCTACGCGCAGTACTTC
D gene: TRBD2
J gene: TRBJ2-7
clone size: -
V gene: TRBV2

CDR3 protein: CASSLTGGGVTGELYF
CDR3 DNA: TGTGCCAGCAGCTTAACGGGGGGAGGTGTCACCGGGGAGCTGTACTTC
D gene: -
J gene: TRBJ2-7
clone size: few
V gene: TRBV7-3

CDR3 protein: CATSRGETQYF
CDR3 DNA: TGTGCCACCAGCAGAGGAGAGACCCAGTACTTC
D gene: -
J gene: TRBJ2-5
clone size: many
V gene: TRBV15

CDR3 protein: CSASRTSGRTRAGELFF
CDR3 DNA: TGCAGTGCTTCCAGGACTAGCGGGAGGACCAGGGCCGGGGAGCTGTTTTTT
D gene: TRBD2
J gene: TRBJ2-2
clone size: medium-sized
V gene: TRBV20-1

CDR3 protein: CSVEEWRNTEAFF
CDR3 DNA: TGCAGCGTTGAGGAGTGGAGGAACACTGAAGCTTTCTTT
D gene: -
J gene: TRBJ1-1
clone size: many
V gene: TRBV29-1

CDR3 protein: CASSFSTGGTGELFF
CDR3 DNA: TGTGCCAGCAGCTTCTCGACAGGGGGCACCGGGGAGCTGTTTTTT
D gene: TRBD1
J gene: TRBJ2-2
clone size: -
V gene: TRBV13

CDR3 protein: CAREGDYGYTF
CDR3 DNA: TGTGCCAGAGAGGGGGACTATGGCTACACCTTC
D gene: -
J gene: TRBJ1-2
clone size: few
V gene: TRBV12-3/TRBV12-4

CDR3 protein: CSARQGARRTEAFF
CDR3 DNA: TGCAGTGCTAGGCAGGGGGCAAGGCGCACTGAAGCTTTCTTT
D gene: TRBD1
J gene: TRBJ1-1
clone size: medium-sized
V gene: TRBV20-1

CDR3 protein: CASSIGQGQSEQYF
CDR3 DNA: TGTGCCAGCAGCATCGGACAGGGGCAGAGCGAGCAGTACTTC
D gene: TRBD1
J gene: TRBJ2-7
clone size: -
V gene: TRBV7-8

CDR3 protein: CASSPGGVLSEQFF
CDR3 DNA: TGTGCCAGCAGCCCAGGGGGCGTACTTAGTGAGCAGTTCTTC
D gene: TRBD1
J gene: TRBJ2-1
clone size: -
V gene: TRBV11-1

CDR3 protein: CATSSLGRNSPLHF
CDR3 DNA: TGTGCCACCAGCAGCCTAGGGCGTAATTCACCCCTCCACTTT
D gene: -
J gene: TRBJ1-6
clone size: medium-sized
V gene: TRBV15

CDR3 protein: CASSKREARETQYF
CDR3 DNA: TGTGCCAGCAGCAAGCGGGAGGCCCGGGAGACCCAGTACTTC
D gene: TRBD2
J gene: TRBJ2-5
clone size: -
V gene: TRBV7-9

CDR3 protein: CASSLAGAFSYEQYF
CDR3 DNA: TGCGCCAGCAGCTTGGCCGGGGCTTTCTCCTACGAGCAGTACTTC
D gene: -
J gene: TRBJ2-7
clone size: many
V gene: TRBV5-1

CDR3 protein: CASSLTGGRSGYTF
CDR3 DNA: TGTGCCAGCAGCCTAACAGGGGGCAGGAGTGGCTACACCTTC
D gene: TRBD1
J gene: TRBJ1-2
clone size: -
V gene: TRBV6-5

CDR3 protein: CANSQEGTWGNTEAFF
CDR3 DNA: TGTGCCAACAGCCAAGAAGGGACCTGGGGGAACACTGAAGCTTTCTTT
D gene: -
J gene: TRBJ1-1
clone size: many
V gene: TRBV4-2

CDR3 protein: CASSQDRGNSGYTF
CDR3 DNA: TGCGCCAGCAGCCAAGACAGGGGTAACTCTGGCTACACCTTC
D gene: -
J gene: TRBJ1-2
clone size: -
V gene: TRBV4-3

CDR3 protein: CASSQLTGWYTEAFF
CDR3 DNA: TGCGCCAGCAGCCAACTGACAGGGTGGTACACTGAAGCTTTCTTT
D gene: TRBD1
J gene: TRBJ1-1
clone size: many
V gene: TRBV4-1

CDR3 protein: CASSLGVSYEQYF
CDR3 DNA: TGTGCCAGCAGCTTAGGAGTCTCCTACGAGCAGTACTTC
D gene: -
J gene: TRBJ2-7
clone size: many
V gene: TRBV11-2

CDR3 protein: CAIRGTQGQPQHF
CDR3 DNA: TGTGCCATCAGGGGGACCCAGGGACAGCCCCAGCATTTT
D gene: -
J gene: TRBJ1-5
clone size: many
V gene: TRBV10-3

CDR3 protein: CASSPRPRQSEQYF
CDR3 DNA: TGTGCCAGCAGCCCTCGACCAAGACAGTCCGAGCAGTACTTC
D gene: -
J gene: TRBJ2-7
clone size: many
V gene: TRBV9

CDR3 protein: CSARGALGMPQHF
CDR3 DNA: TGCAGTGCTAGAGGGGCTCTGGGGATGCCCCAGCATTTT
D gene: -
J gene: TRBJ1-5
clone size: many
V gene: TRBV20-1

CDR3 protein: CSARGWAQSTDTQYF
CDR3 DNA: TGCAGTGCTAGAGGCTGGGCGCAGAGCACAGATACGCAGTATTTT
D gene: -
J gene: TRBJ2-3
clone size: many
V gene: TRBV20-1

CDR3 protein: CASSVLGSYEQYF
CDR3 DNA: TGTGCCAGCTCGGTGCTGGGGTCCTACGAGCAGTACTTC
D gene: -
J gene: TRBJ2-7
clone size: many
V gene: TRBV6-5

CDR3 protein: CAITSSLVADTQYF
CDR3 DNA: TGTGCCATCACTAGCTCACTAGTGGCAGATACGCAGTATTTT
D gene: -
J gene: TRBJ2-3
clone size: many
V gene: TRBV10-3

CDR3 protein: CAISESNRAMNTEAFF
CDR3 DNA: TGTGCCATCAGTGAGTCGAACAGGGCGATGAACACTGAAGCTTTCTTT
D gene: -
J gene: TRBJ1-1
clone size: many
V gene: TRBV10-3